This T cell receptor beta chain came from a study of shared clonotypes between healthy human individuals (dated by TCRdb to 2020 to 2021). Study-level background: The cohort comprised two women and a few men aged 18 to 49 years. For each donor, CD4 naive and CD4 memory were each run on three plates, CD8 naive on two plates, and CD8 memory on one plate. To estimate repertoire size and how much clonotype sharing occurs between individuals, the study deeply sequenced the blood TCR repertoires of five or six healthy adults. To increase sequencing depth and limit assay-specific biases, different laboratories used diverse techniques to prepare libraries and sequence TCR repertoires. Leukapheresis yielded between about 0.85 and 9 billion PBMCs per donor.

This clone was seen just once. Its specific antigen is unknown. Base qualities are not recorded, but no much larger clone differs from it by a single base. The donors were healthy, HIV-negative adults who had no recently reported acute infections or vaccinations. Only Caucasian adults living in Nashville, Tennessee, USA were represented among the donors. CD4+ T cells were enriched by magnetic negative selection, after which naive cells were positively selected on CD45RA and the negative fraction was taken as the memory subset. Blood was obtained by leukapheresis, after which PBMCs were separated by Ficoll-Histopaque density gradient centrifugation and cryopreserved in liquid nitrogen vapor phase. Purity and quantity of every magnetically sorted T cell population were checked by analytical flow cytometry. From each sorted fraction, genomic DNA was isolated and quantified by UV absorbance on a Nanodrop 2000c.

Using the deep immunoSEQ assay, multiplex PCR amplified TCR CDR3 regions from genomic DNA. Genomic DNA extracted from each cell subset was distributed evenly over all wells of several immunoSEQ 96-well plates, and each plate served as one replicate. For sorted subsets, each replicate PCR was loaded with 150 to 250 ng genomic DNA, equivalent to approximately 27,000 T cell genomes. The purified libraries were quantified using a Qubit 3.0 fluorometer, sized with a Bioanalyzer 2100, and then quantified again using the KAPA Library Quantification kit. Every immunoSEQ 96-well plate was sequenced on a dedicated single-read 150-cycle Illumina NextSeq 550 flow cell. The authors' analysis ran thus. The immunoSEQ output contained only junctional sequences without quality scores, so filtering could not match that applied to full-length reads. Sequences were annotated with PyIR, a Python wrapper for IgBLAST v1.9, using IMGT germline references to assign V/J genes and CDR3. Reads with weak V/J assignments (E-value above 1e-6), missing CDR3, stop codons, out-of-frame junctions, or ambiguous translated residues were removed. V3J clonotypes were defined by identical inferred V gene, J gene, and CDR3 amino acid sequence. Percentage overlap between repertoires was calculated by dividing the number of shared unique clonotypes by the size of the smaller repertoire. Richness of each repertoire was evaluated using RTK rarefaction, the Chao1 estimator, and Recon v2.1 estimates of unobserved clonotypes. Generation probabilities for all TCRbeta clonotypes obtained by the gDNA method from a handful of donors were computed using OLGA. Drawn from immuneACCESS, this table holds only the in-frame rearrangements with V and J called that TCRdb kept. Clones are partly lost; checked studies trace under half to an unresolved V gene and leave the rest unexplained. The DNA gave D and trimming, while V, J and clone size come from that table. A total of approximately 700,000 clones appear in this sample, approximately 73% of them only once. Around 2% of the sample belongs to the ten largest clones.

Deletion took 1 base off V and 0 bases off J, with a span of 9 bases between the germline ends. Taken from the germline V gene, the CDR1 and CDR2 loops are SGHRS and YFSETQ. The CDR3 measures 15 amino acids from cysteine to phenylalanine. Of the read, only the CDR3 DNA is kept; its 45 bases are in frame from base 1. Summary of the overall study and its limitations: Naive subsets generally had larger estimated clonotype richness than memory subsets did. Pairwise subsampling led to the expectation that sequencing depth would affect the degree of clonotype sharing among donors. Because the study included only a small number of donors, the genetic and exposure-history diversity represented was limited. Sampling was restricted to blood, and TCR repertoires in tissues likely differ from the TCR repertoires found in blood. Sharing across four donors was observed for about 5% of naive CD4, 3.5% of naive CD8, around 2.5% of memory CD4, and over 0.3% of memory CD8 clonotypes. Even with the large sequencing depth, rarefaction of the sorted-subset datasets indicated that sequencing was incomplete. Compared with non-shared clonotypes, the clonotypes found in all four sorted-subset donors had higher generation probabilities.

The sequencing input was memory CD4+ T cells sorted from blood. In light of the paper, this sample's cell subset or site label describes: CD45RA-negative fraction. The V gene is TRBV5-1 and the J gene is TRBJ2-3; the D gene is perhaps TRBD2, from 5 matching bases. This TCR was recovered from a woman aged 25 to 39 in good health. The sequence in DNA is TGCGCCAGCAGCTTGCATGGAGGAAGCACAGATACGCAGTATTTT. Its coded protein is CASSLHGGSTDTQYF.